This TCR beta chain was recorded in a study of CD8 T cells in ankylosing spondylitis. The study's findings and limits: As reported, disease-linked clones showed significant enrichment in matched ankylosing spondylitis synovial fluid. Ankylosing spondylitis blood seemed to carry a telltale TCR beta motif made of fewer than 10 highly homologous variants.

The table lists this clonotype with a few counts. Its specificity is unknown. Construction of TCR beta libraries was performed using quantitative 5'-RACE with molecular barcodes. TCRdb itself ran the 5' RACE reads through MiXCR, one entry per CDR3 protein. The data hold about 160,000 distinct CDR3 sequences, with 15% to 20% observed a single time. The specimen sequenced was blood, either unsorted or a sorted T cell fraction (not recorded which). The origin of this receptor is a male donor with ankylosing spondylitis or in good health (not recorded which).

This CDR3 is CASSQDSPIAGRAGDTQYF. In DNA, the CDR3 is TGTGCCAGCAGCCAAGATTCCCCTATCGCGGGGAGGGCCGGAGATACGCAGTATTTT. The chain recombines TRBV3-1 with TRBJ2-3; 7 bases match TRBD2. The V segment lost 0 bases and the J segment 5 bases; nucleotides outside the gene matches: 17. The length of the CDR3 is 19 residues. Germline V gene data show CDR1 as LGHDT and CDR2 as YNNKEL (reference sequence).